This paragraph covers one T cell receptor (beta chain) sequence. Its target is not known. The data stem from a study of identical twins. Broader study findings: Out-of-frame alpha sequences common to twins were enriched for low generation probability.

Trimming at V came to 0 bases and at J to 2 bases, leaving 4 bases not matched to a gene. This CDR3 is built from 16 residues. CDR1 is MNHEY, CDR2 SVGAGI, per germline. Unique molecular identifiers were present on cDNA, and template switching added a universal primer site. Each CDR3 protein gets one entry after TCRdb re-called the 5' RACE reads with MiXCR. This table has a few hundred thousand distinct CDR3 sequences, 6.5% appearing once. These data also featured in a second study, about T cells expressing NK-cell markers. That work adds: HCMV seropositivity marked seven of the eight sequenced donors; one was seronegative.

The chain employs TRBV6-5 and TRBJ2-1; 7 nucleotides align to TRBD2. The origin of this receptor is a woman aged 18 to 35 in good health. What was sequenced was CD8+ T cells sorted from blood. CDR3 DNA: TGTGCCAGCAGTTACTCGGGACTAACAACCTACAATGAGCAGTTCTTC. Protein sequence: CASSYSGLTTYNEQFF.